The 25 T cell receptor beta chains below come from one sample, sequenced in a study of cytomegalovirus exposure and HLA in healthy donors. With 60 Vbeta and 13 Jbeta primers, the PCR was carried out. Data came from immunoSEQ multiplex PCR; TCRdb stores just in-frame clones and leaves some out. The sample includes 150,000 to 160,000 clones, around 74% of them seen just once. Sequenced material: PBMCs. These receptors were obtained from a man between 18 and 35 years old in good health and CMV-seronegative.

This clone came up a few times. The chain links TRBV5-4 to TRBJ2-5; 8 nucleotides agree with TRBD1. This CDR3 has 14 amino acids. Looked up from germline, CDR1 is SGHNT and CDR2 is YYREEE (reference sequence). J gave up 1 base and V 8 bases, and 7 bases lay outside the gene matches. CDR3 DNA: TGTGCCAGTAAAAAGACAGGGGCCCAAGAGACCCAGTACTTC. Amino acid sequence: CASKKTGAQETQYF.

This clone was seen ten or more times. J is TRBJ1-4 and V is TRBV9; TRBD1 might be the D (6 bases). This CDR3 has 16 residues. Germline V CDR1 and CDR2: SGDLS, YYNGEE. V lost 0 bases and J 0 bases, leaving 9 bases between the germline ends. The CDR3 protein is CASSVGGQTTNEKLFF. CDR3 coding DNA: TGTGCCAGCAGCGTAGGTGGACAGACAACTAATGAAAAACTGTTTTTT.

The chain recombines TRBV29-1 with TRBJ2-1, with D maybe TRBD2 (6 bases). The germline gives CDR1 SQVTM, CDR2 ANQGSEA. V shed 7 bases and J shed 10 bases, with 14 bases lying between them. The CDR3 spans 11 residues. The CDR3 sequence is CSGGISREQFF. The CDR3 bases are TGCAGCGGCGGGATTTCTAGGGAGCAGTTCTTC.

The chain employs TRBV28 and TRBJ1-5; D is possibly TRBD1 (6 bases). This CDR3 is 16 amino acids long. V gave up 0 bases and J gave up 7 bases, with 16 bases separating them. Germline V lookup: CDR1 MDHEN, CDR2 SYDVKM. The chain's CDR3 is CASSLWVPQGTQPQHF. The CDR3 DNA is TGTGCCAGCAGTTTATGGGTCCCCCAGGGGACCCAGCCCCAGCATTTT.

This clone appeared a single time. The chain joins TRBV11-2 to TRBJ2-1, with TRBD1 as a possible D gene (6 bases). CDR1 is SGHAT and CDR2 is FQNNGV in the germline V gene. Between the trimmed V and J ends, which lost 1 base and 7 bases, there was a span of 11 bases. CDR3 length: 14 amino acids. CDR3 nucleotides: TGTGCCAGCAGCTTAGTTCAGGGACAAAATGAGCAGTTCTTC. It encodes CASSLVQGQNEQFF. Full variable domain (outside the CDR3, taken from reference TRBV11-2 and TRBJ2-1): EAGVAQSPRYKIIEKRQSVAFWCNPISGHATLYWYQQILGQGPKLLIQFQNNGVVDDSQLPKDRFSAERLKGVDSTLKIQPAKLEDSAVYLCASSLVQGQNEQFFGPGTRLTVL.

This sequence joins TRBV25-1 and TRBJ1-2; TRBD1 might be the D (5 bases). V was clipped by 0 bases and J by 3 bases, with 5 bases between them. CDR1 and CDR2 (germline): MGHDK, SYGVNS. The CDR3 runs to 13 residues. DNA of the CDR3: TGTGCCAGCAGTGAATACAGGGACTATGGCTACACCTTC. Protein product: CASSEYRDYGYTF.

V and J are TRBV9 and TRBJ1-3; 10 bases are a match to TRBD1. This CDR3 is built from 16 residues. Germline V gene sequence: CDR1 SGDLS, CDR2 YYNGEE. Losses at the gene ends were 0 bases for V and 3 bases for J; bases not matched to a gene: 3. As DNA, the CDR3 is TGTGCCAGCAGCGTAGTGGGGACAGGGGATGGAAACACCATATATTTT. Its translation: CASSVVGTGDGNTIYF.

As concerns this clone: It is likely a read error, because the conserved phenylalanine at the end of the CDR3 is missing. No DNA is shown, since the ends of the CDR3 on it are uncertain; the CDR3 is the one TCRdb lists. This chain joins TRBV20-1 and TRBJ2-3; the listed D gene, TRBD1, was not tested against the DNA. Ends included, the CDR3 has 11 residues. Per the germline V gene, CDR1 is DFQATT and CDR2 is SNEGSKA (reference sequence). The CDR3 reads CSARDPPGTYL.

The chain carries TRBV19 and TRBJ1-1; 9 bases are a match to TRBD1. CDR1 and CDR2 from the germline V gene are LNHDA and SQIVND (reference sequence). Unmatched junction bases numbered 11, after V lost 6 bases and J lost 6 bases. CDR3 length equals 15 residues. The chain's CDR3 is CASSSYRGRRSEAFF. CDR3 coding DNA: TGTGCCAGTAGCAGCTACAGGGGGCGAAGGTCTGAAGCTTTCTTT.

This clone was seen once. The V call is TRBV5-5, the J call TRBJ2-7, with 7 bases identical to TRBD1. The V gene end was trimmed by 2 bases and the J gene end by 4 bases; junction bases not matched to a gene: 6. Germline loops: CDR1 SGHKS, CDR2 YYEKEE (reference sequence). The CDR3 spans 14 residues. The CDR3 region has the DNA TGTGCCAGCAGCTTTGGGACAGTCCCTTACGAGCAGTACGTC. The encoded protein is CASSFGTVPYEQYV.

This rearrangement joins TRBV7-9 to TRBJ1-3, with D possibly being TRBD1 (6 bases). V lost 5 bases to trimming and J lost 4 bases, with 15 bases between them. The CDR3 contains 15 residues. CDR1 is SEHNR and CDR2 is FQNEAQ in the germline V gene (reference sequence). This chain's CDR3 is CASSEGDGTGNTIYF. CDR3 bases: TGTGCCAGCAGCGAGGGGGACGGGACCGGAAACACCATATATTTT.

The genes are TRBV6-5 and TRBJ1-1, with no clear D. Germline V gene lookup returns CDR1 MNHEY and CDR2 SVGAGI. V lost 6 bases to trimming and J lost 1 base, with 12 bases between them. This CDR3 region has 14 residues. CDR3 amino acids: CASSLRGANTEAFF. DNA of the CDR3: TGTGCCAGCAGCCTACGAGGAGCGAACACTGAAGCTTTCTTT.

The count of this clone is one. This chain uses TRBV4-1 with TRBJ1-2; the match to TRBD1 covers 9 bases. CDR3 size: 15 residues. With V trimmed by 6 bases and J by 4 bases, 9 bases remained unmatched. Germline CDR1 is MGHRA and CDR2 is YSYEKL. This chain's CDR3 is CASSHPSQGAYGYTF. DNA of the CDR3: TGCGCCAGCAGTCACCCTTCACAGGGGGCCTATGGCTACACCTTC.

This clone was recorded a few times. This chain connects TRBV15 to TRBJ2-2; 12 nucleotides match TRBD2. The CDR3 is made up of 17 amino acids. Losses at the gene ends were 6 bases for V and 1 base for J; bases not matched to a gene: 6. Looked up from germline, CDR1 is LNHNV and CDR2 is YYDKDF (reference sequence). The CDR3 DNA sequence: TGTGCCACCAGAAGTGGACTAGCGGGGAGGAACACCGGGGAGCTGTTTTTT. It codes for CATRSGLAGRNTGELFF.

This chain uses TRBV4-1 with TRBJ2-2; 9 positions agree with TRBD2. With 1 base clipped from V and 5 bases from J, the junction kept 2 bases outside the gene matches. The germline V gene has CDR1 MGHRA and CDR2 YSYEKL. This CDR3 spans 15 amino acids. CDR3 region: CASSQGGGGTGELFF. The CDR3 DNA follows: TGCGCCAGCAGCCAAGGCGGGGGGGGGACCGGGGAGCTGTTTTTT.

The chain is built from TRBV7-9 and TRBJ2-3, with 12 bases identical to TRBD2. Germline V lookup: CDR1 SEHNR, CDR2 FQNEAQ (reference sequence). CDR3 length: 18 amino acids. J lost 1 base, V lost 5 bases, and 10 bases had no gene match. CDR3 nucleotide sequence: TGTGCCAGCAGCCAACTAGCGGGGGGCTCGTTTGGCACAGATACGCAGTATTTT. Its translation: CASSQLAGGSFGTDTQYF.

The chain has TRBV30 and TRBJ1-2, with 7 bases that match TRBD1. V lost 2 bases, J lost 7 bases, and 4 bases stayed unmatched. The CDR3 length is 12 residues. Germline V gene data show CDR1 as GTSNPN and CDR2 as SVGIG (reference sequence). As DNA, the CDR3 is TGTGCCTGGAGTCCGACAGGGTTTGGCTACACCTTC. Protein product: CAWSPTGFGYTF.

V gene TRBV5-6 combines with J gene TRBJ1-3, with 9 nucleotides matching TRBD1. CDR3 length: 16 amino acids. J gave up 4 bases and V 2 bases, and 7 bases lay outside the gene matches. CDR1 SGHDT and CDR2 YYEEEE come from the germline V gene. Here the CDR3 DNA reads TGTGCCAGCAGCTTATTCGGGACAGGGACGGGAAACACCATATATTTT. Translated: CASSLFGTGTGNTIYF.

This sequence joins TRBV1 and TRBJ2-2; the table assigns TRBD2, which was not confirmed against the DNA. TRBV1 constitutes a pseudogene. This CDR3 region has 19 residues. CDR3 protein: CTSSPPPTSGSRLTGELFF. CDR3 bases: TGCACCAGCAGCCCCCCGCCGACTAGCGGATCTCGGCTCACCGGGGAGCTGTTTTTT.

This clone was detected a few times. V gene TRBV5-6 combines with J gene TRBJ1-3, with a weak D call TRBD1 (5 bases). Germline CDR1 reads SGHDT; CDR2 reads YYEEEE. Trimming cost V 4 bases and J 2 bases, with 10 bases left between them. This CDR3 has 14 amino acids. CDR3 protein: CASSPGGAGNTIYF. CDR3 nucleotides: TGTGCCAGCAGCCCGGGGGGTGCTGGAAACACCATATATTTT.

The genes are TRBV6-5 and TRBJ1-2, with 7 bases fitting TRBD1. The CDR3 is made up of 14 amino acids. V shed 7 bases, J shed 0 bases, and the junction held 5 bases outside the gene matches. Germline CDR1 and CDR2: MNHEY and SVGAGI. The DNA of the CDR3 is TGTGCCAGCAACCAGGGGGGAGCTAACTATGGCTACACCTTC. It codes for CASNQGGANYGYTF.

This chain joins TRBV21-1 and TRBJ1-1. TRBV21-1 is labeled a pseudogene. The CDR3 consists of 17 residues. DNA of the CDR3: TGTGCCAGCAGCAAAGGCTTATCGGGAGGGAGGAACACTGAAGCTTTCTTT. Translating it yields CASSKGLSGGRNTEAFF.

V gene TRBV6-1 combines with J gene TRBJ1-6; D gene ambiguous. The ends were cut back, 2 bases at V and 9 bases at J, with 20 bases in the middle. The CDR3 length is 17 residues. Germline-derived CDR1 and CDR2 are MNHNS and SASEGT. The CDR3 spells CASSEWVGPGGSSPLHF. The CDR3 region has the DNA TGTGCCAGCAGTGAATGGGTCGGCCCCGGCGGGTCTTCACCCCTCCACTTT.

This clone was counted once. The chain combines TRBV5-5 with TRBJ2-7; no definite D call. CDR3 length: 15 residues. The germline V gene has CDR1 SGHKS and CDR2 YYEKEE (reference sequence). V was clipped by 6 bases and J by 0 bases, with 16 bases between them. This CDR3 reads CASTLRLTDSYEQYV. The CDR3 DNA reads TGTGCCAGCACCCTGCGGTTAACCGACTCCTACGAGCAGTACGTC.

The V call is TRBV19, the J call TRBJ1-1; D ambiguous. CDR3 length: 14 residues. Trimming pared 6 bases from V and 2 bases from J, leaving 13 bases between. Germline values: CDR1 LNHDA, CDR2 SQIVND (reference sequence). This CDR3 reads CASSPFELNTEAFF. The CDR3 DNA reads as TGTGCCAGTAGCCCGTTTGAACTAAACACTGAAGCTTTCTTT.